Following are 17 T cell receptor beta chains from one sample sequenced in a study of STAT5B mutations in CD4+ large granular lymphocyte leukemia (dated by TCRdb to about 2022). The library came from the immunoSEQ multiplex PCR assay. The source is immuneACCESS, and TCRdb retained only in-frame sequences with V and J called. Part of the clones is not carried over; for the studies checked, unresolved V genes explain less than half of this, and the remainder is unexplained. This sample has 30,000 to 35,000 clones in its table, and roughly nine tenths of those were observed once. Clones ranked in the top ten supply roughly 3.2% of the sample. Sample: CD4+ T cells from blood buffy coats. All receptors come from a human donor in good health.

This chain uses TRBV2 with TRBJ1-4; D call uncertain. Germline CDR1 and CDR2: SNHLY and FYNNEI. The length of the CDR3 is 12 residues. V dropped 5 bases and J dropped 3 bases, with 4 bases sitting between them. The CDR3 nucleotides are TGTGCCAGCAGTAGGGCTAATGAAAAACTGTTTTTT. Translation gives CASSRANEKLFF. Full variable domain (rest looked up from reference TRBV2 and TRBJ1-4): EPEVTQTPSHQVTQMGQEVILRCVPISNHLYFYWYRQILGQKVEFLVSFYNNEISEKSEIFDDQFSVERPDGSNFTLKIRSTKLEDSAMYFCASSRANEKLFFGSGTQLSVL.

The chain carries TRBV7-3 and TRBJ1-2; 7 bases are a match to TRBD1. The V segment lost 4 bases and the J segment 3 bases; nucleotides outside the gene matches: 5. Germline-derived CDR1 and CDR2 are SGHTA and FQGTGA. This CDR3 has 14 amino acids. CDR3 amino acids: CASSSGGGDYGYTF. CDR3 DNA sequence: TGTGCCAGCAGCTCGGGAGGGGGCGACTATGGCTACACCTTC.

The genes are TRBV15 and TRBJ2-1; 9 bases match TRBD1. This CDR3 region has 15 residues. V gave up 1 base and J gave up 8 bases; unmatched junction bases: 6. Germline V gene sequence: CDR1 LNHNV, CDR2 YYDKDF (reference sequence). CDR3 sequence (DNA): TGTGCCACCAGCAGAGGAGGACAGGGGAAGTATGAGCAGTTCTTC. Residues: CATSRGGQGKYEQFF. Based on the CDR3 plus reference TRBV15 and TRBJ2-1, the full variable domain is DAMVIQNPRYQVTQFGKPVTLSCSQTLNHNVMYWYQQKSSQAPKLLFHYYDKDFNNEADTPDNFQSRRPNTSFCFLDIRSPGLGDTAMYLCATSRGGQGKYEQFFGPGTRLTVL.

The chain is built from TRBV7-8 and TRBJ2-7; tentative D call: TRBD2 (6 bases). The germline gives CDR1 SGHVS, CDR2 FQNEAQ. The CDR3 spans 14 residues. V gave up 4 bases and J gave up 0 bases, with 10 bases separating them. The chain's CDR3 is CASSSRTTSYEQYF. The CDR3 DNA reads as TGTGCCAGCAGCTCCCGGACTACCTCCTACGAGCAGTACTTC.

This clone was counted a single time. CDR3 residues: CASSELGGRAHEQYF. CDR3 DNA sequence: TGTGCCAGCAGTGAACTCGGCGGGAGGGCCCACGAGCAGTACTTC. The rearrangement links TRBV25-1 to TRBJ2-7; TRBD2 agrees at 9 bases. CDR1 MGHDK and CDR2 SYGVNS come from the germline V gene. V gave up 2 bases and J gave up 5 bases; unmatched junction bases: 7. This CDR3 comprises 15 residues.

CDR3 DNA sequence: TGTGCCAGCAGCTCCAGGGGGTTAGGTTCCTACAATGAGCAGTTCTTC. Translated: CASSSRGLGSYNEQFF. J is TRBJ2-1 and V is TRBV7-2; 7 bases line up with TRBD1. Trimming removed 4 bases from V and 1 base from J; junction bases left unmatched: 7. This CDR3 contains 16 residues. Germline assignment: CDR1 SGHTA and CDR2 FQGNSA.

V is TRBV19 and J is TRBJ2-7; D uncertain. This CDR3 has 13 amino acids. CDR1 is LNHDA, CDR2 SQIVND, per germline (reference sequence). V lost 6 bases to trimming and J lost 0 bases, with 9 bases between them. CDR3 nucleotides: TGTGCCAGTAGACCGACATACTCCTACGAGCAGTACTTC. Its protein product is CASRPTYSYEQYF.

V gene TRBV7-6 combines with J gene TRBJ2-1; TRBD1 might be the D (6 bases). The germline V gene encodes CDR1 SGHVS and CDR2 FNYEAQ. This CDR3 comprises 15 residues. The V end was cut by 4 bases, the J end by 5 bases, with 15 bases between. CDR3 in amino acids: CASSSTRGGNNEQFF. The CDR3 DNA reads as TGTGCCAGCAGCTCCACCCGAGGGGGTAACAATGAGCAGTTCTTC.

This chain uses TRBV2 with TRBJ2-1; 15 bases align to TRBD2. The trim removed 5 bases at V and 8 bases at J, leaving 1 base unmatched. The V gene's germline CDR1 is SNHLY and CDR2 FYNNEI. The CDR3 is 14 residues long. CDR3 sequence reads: CASSRTSGRDEQFF. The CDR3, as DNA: TGTGCCAGCAGTCGGACTAGCGGGAGGGATGAGCAGTTCTTC.

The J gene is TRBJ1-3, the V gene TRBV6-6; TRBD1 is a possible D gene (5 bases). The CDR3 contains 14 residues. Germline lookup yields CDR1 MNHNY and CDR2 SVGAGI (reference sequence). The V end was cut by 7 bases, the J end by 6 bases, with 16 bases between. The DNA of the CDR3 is TGTGCCAGCACCAATCGACAGAAAATAAACACCATATATTTT. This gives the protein CASTNRQKINTIYF.

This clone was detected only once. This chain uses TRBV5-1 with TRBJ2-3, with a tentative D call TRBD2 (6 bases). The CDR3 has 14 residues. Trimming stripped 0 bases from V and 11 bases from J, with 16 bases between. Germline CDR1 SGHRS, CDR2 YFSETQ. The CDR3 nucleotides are TGCGCCAGCAGCTTGGTGATTAGCGGTGGAGGGCAGTATTTT. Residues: CASSLVISGGGQYF.

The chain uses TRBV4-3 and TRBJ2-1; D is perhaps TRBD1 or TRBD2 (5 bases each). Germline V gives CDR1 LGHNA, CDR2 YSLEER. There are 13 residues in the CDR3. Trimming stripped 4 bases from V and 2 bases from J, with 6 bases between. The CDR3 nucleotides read TGCGCCAGCAGCCGGGGGACCTACAATGAGCAGTTCTTC. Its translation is CASSRGTYNEQFF.

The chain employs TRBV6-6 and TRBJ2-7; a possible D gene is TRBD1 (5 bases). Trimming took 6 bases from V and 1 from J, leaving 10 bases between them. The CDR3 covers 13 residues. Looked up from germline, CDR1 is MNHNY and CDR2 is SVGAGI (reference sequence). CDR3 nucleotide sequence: TGTGCCAGCAGCCAAGACAGTTCCTACGAGCAGTACTTC. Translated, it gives CASSQDSSYEQYF.

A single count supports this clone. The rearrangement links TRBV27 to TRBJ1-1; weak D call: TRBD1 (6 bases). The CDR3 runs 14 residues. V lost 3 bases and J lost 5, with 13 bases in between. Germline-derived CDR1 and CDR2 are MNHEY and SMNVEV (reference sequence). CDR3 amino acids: CASSFGGAGTEAFF. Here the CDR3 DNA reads TGTGCCAGCAGTTTTGGGGGCGCGGGGACTGAAGCTTTCTTT.

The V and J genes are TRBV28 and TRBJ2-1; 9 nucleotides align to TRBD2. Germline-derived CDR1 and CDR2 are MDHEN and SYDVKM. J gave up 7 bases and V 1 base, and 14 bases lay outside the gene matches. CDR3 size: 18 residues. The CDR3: CASSLSFGAGGPGNEQFF. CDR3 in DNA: TGTGCCAGCAGTTTATCGTTTGGGGCGGGAGGGCCGGGGAATGAGCAGTTCTTC.

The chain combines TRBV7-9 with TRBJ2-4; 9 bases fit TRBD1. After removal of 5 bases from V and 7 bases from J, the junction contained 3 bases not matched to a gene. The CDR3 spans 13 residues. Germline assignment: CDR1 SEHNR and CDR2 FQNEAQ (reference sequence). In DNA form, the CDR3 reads TGTGCCAGCAGCATACAGGGGGCGAACATTCAGTACTTC. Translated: CASSIQGANIQYF.

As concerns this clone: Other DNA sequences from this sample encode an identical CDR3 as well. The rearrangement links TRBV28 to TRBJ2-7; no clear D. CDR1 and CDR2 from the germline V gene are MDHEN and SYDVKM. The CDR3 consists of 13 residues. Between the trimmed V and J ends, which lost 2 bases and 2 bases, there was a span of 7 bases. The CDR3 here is CASSLGPTYEQYF. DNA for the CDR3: TGTGCCAGCAGTTTAGGACCAACCTACGAGCAGTACTTC.